The T cell receptor beta chain under discussion was sequenced for a study of blood T cell repertoires in COVID-19. Looking at the study overall: Italy, Spain and the United States were the sources of the convalescent and acute COVID-19 samples.

The CDR3 runs 17 residues. Germline lookup yields CDR1 SGHAT and CDR2 FQNNGV. V shed 2 bases and J shed 6 bases, with 21 bases lying between them. Produced via immunoSEQ multiplex PCR; TCRdb's table is partial and in-frame only. This table has 300,000 to 350,000 clones, 75% to 90% appearing once. The sequence derives from a young man who had recovered from COVID-19. The chain links TRBV11-2 to TRBJ2-3; tentatively, D is TRBD2 (6 bases). Sequencing used PBMCs or T cells enriched from blood (not recorded which). CDR3 loop: CASSLFSLAHQVDTQYF. CDR3 nucleotides: TGTGCCAGCAGCTTATTTAGTCTAGCGCACCAGGTGGATACGCAGTATTTT. Supplemented by reference TRBV11-2 and TRBJ2-3, the full variable domain reads EAGVAQSPRYKIIEKRQSVAFWCNPISGHATLYWYQQILGQGPKLLIQFQNNGVVDDSQLPKDRFSAERLKGVDSTLKIQPAKLEDSAVYLCASSLFSLAHQVDTQYFGPGTRLTVL.